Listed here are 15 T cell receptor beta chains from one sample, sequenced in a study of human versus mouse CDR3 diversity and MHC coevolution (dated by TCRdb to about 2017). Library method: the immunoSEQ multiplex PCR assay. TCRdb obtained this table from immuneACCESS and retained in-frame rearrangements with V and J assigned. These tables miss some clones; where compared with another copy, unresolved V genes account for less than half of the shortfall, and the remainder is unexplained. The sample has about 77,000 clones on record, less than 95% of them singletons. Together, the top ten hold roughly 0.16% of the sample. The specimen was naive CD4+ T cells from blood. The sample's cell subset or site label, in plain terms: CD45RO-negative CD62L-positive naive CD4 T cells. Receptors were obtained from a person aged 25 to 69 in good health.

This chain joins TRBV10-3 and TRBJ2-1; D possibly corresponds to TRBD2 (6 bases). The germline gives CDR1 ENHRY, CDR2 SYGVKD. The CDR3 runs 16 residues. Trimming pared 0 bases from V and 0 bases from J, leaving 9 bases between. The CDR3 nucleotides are TGTGCCATCAGTGAGTCTGGACTAAGCTCCTACAATGAGCAGTTCTTC. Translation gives CAISESGLSSYNEQFF.

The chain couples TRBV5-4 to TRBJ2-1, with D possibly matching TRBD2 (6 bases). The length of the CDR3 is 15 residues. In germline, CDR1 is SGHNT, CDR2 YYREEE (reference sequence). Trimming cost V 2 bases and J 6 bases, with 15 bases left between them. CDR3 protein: CASSFNRDSINEQFF. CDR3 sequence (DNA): TGTGCCAGCAGCTTTAACCGGGACTCCATCAATGAGCAGTTCTTC. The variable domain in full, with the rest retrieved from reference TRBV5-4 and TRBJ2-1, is ETGVTQSPTHLIKTRGQQVTLRCSSQSGHNTVSWYQQALGQGPQFIFQYYREEENGRGNFPPRFSGLQFPNYSSELNVNALELDDSALYLCASSFNRDSINEQFFGPGTRLTVL.

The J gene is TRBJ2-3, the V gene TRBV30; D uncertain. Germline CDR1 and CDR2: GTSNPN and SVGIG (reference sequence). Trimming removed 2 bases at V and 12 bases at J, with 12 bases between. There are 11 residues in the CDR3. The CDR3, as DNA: TGTGCCTGGAGTAAGCCGTCCCCACAGTATTTT. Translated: CAWSKPSPQYF.

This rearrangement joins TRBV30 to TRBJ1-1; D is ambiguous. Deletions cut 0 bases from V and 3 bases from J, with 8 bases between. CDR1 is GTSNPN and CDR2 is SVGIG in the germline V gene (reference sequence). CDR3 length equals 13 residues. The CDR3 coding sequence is TGTGCCTGGAGTGTAACGGGTGACACTGAAGCTTTCTTT. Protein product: CAWSVTGDTEAFF.

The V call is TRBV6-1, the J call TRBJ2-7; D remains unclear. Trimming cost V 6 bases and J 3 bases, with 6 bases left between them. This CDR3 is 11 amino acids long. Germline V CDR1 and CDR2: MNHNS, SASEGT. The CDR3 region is CASSVNYEQYF. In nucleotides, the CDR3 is TGTGCCAGCAGCGTAAACTACGAGCAGTACTTC.

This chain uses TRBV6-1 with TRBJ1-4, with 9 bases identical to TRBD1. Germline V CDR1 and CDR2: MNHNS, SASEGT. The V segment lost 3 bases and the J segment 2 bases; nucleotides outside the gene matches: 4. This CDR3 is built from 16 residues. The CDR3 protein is CASSDVTGGTNEKLFF. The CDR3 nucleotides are TGTGCCAGCAGTGATGTAACAGGGGGCACTAATGAAAAACTGTTTTTT.

As DNA, the CDR3 is TGTGCCAGCAGTAGCGGGGGTGGGAACACTGAAGCTTTCTTT. The encoded protein is CASSSGGGNTEAFF. V gene TRBV28 combines with J gene TRBJ1-1; possibly TRBD1 for D (5 bases). V dropped 5 bases and J dropped 1 base, with 11 bases sitting between them. Germline assignment: CDR1 MDHEN and CDR2 SYDVKM. This CDR3 is built from 14 residues.

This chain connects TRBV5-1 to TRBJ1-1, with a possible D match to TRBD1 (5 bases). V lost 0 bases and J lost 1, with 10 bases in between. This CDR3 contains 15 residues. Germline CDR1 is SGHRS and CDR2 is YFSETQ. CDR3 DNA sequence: TGCGCCAGCAGCTTGGCGGAGCAGGGGAACACTGAAGCTTTCTTT. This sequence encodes CASSLAEQGNTEAFF.

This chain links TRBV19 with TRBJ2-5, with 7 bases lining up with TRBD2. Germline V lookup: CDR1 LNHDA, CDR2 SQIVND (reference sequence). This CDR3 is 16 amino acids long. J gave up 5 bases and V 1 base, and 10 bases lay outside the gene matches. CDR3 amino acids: CASSIGLAGRGETQYF. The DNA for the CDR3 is TGTGCCAGTAGTATAGGCCTCGCGGGGCGGGGGGAGACCCAGTACTTC. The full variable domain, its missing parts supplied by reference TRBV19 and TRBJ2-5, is DGGITQSPKYLFRKEGQNVTLSCEQNLNHDAMYWYRQDPGQGLRLIYYSQIVNDFQKGDIAEGYSVSREKKESFPLTVTSAQKNPTAFYLCASSIGLAGRGETQYFGPGTRLLVL.

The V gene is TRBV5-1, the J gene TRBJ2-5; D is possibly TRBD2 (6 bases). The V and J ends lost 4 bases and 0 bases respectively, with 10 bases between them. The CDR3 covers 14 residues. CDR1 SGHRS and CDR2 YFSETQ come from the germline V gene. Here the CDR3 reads CASSNGGDQETQYF. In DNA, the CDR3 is TGCGCCAGCAGCAACGGGGGAGACCAAGAGACCCAGTACTTC.

CDR3 DNA sequence: TGTGCCAGCAGAGCCTGGACAGGGGGGCCCAATGAGCAGTTCTTC. Encoded protein: CASRAWTGGPNEQFF. The chain is built from TRBV28 and TRBJ2-1; TRBD1 matches 10 bases. CDR3 length: 15 residues. Germline CDR1 reads MDHEN; CDR2 reads SYDVKM. V was clipped by 6 bases and J by 6 bases; unmatched bases: 8.

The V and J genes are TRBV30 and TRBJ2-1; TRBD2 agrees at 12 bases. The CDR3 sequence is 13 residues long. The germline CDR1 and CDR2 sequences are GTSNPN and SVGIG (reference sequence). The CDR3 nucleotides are TGTGCGGCTAGCGGGAGGGCCTACAATGAGCAGTTCTTC. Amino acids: CAASGRAYNEQFF.

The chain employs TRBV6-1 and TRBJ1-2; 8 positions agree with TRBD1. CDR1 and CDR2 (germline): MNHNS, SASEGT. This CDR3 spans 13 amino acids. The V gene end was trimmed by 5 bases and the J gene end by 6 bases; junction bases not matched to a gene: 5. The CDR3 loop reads CASSIDRGDGYTF. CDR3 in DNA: TGTGCCAGCAGTATAGACAGGGGTGATGGCTACACCTTC.

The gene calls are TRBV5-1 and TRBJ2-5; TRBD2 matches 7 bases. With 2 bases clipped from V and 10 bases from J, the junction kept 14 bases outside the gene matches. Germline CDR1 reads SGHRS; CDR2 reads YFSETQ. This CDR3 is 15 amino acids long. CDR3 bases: TGCGCCAGCAGCTTTGAAGTGGGGCGGGAGTTCATCCAGTACTTC. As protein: CASSFEVGREFIQYF. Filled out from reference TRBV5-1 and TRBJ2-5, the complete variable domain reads KAGVTQTPRYLIKTRGQQVTLSCSPISGHRSVSWYQQTPGQGLQFLFEYFSETQRNKGNFPGRFSGRQFSNSRSEMNVSTLELGDSALYLCASSFEVGREFIQYFGPGTRLLVL.

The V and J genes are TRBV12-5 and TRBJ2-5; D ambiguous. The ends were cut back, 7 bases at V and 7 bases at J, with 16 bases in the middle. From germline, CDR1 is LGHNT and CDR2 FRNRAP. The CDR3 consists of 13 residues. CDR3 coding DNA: TGTGCTAGTGCCCATCTAGAATTAGGGACCCAGTACTTC. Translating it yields CASAHLELGTQYF.